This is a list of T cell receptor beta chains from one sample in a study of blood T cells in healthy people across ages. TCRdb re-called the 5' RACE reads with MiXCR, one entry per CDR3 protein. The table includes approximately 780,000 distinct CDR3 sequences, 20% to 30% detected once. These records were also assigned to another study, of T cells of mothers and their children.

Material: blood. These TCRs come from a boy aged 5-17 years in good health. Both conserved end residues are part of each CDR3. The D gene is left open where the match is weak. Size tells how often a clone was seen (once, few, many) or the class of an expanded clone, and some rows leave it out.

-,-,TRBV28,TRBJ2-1,CASSLFIGVYQFF,TGTGCCAGCAGTTTATTTATCGGGGTATACCAGTTCTTC
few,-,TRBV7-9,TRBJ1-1,CASSLARWGQGTTRSTEAFF,TGTGCCAGCAGCTTAGCTCGGTGGGGGCAGGGGACGACTAGGAGCACTGAAGCTTTCTTT
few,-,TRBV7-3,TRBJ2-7,CASSPQGNYEQYF,TGTGCCAGCAGCCCCCAAGGGAACTACGAGCAGTACTTC
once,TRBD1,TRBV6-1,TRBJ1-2,CASTGQYYGYTF,TGTGCCAGCACGGGACAGTACTATGGCTACACCTTC
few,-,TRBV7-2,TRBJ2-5,CASSLAWEKETQYF,TGTGCCAGCAGCTTAGCCTGGGAAAAAGAGACCCAGTACTTC
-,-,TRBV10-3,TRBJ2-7,CAISDPLLTGPYEQYF,TGTGCCATCAGTGACCCCCTACTCACAGGGCCCTACGAGCAGTACTTC
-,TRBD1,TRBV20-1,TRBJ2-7,CSARGRDRAFWEQYF,TGCAGTGCCCGTGGACGGGACAGGGCCTTCTGGGAGCAGTACTTC
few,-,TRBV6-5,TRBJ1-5,CASRANNQPQHF,TGTGCCAGCAGGGCCAACAATCAGCCCCAGCATTTT
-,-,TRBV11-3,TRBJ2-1,CTSSQNLGEQFF,TGTACCAGCAGCCAGAATCTTGGTGAGCAGTTCTTC
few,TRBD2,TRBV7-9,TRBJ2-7,CASSSTWGRGVNYEQYF,TGTGCCAGCAGCTCCACCTGGGGGCGGGGGGTAAACTACGAGCAGTACTTC
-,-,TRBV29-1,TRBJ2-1,CSFFWGSGQFF,TGCAGTTTTTTTTGGGGTTCGGGGCAGTTCTTC
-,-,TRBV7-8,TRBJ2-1,CASSLTGTRAWEQFF,TGTGCCAGCAGCTTGACCGGGACACGGGCTTGGGAGCAGTTCTTC
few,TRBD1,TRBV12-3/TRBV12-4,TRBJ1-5,CASRGQQDQPQHF,TGTGCCAGTCGGGGACAGCAGGATCAGCCCCAGCATTTT
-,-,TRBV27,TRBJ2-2,CASSHGFLGELFF,TGTGCCAGCAGCCACGGATTCCTCGGGGAGCTGTTTTTT
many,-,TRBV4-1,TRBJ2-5,CASSQESAGGRETQYF,TGCGCCAGCAGCCAAGAGTCGGCAGGCGGTCGGGAGACCCAGTACTTC
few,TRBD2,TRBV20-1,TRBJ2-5,CSARLRTSKETQYF,TGCAGTGCTAGATTAAGGACTAGCAAAGAGACCCAGTACTTC
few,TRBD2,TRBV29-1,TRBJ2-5,CSVEERAGAETQYF,TGCAGCGTTGAAGAGCGAGCGGGAGCAGAGACCCAGTACTTC
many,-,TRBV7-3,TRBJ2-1,CASSLGVSSYNEQFF,TGCGCCAGCAGCTTGGGGGTCAGCTCCTACAATGAGCAGTTCTTC
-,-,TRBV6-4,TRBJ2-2,CASRSGTFLNTGELFF,TGTGCCAGTAGAAGTGGAACTTTTTTAAACACCGGGGAGCTGTTTTTT
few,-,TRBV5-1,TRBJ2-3,CASREDTGTDTQYF,TGCGCCAGCAGAGAGGACACGGGCACAGATACGCAGTATTTT
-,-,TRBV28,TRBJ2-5,CASSTAKETQYF,TGTGCCAGCAGTACAGCAAAAGAGACCCAGTACTTC
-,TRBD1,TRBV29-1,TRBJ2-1,CSLLLEGQAFDEQFF,TGCAGCCTTCTCTTGGAGGGACAGGCTTTCGATGAGCAGTTCTTC
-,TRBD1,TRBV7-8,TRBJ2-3,CASSLAWDSPDTQYF,TGTGCCAGCAGCTTAGCGTGGGACAGCCCAGATACGCAGTATTTT
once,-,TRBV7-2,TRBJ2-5,CASSPEEAGETQYF,TGTGCCAGCAGCCCAGAAGAAGCGGGAGAGACCCAGTACTTC
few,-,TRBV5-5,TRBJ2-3,CASSHGPDLSTDTQYF,TGTGCCAGCAGCCACGGACCCGACCTTAGCACAGATACGCAGTATTTT
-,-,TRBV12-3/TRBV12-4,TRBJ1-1,CASSLGGAPEAFF,TGTGCCAGCAGTTTAGGGGGGGCGCCTGAAGCTTTCTTT
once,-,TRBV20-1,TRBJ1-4,CSASYGPNEKLFF,TGCAGTGCTAGCTACGGACCGAATGAAAAACTGTTTTTT
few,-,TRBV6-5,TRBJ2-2,CASSRRGGRGGELFF,TGTGCCAGCAGTCGTCGTGGAGGTCGGGGAGGGGAGCTGTTTTTT
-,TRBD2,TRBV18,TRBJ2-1,CASSPPGSPGLRQSNEQFF,TGTGCCAGCTCACCACCGGGATCGCCGGGACTACGGCAATCCAATGAGCAGTTCTTC
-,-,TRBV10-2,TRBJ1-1,CASSESDLRAFF,TGCGCCAGCAGTGAGTCGGACCTCCGGGCTTTCTTT
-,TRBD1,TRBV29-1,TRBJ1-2,CSVAGTGGANYGYTF,TGCAGCGTCGCGGGGACAGGGGGCGCCAACTATGGCTACACCTTC
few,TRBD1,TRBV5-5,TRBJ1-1,CASSLFWTGDEAFF,TGTGCCAGCAGCTTGTTCTGGACAGGGGATGAAGCTTTCTTT
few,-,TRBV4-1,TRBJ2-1,CASSHAPGNYNEQFF,TGCGCCAGCAGCCACGCGCCGGGGAACTACAATGAGCAGTTCTTC
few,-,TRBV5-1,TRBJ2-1,CASSLPADNEQFF,TGCGCCAGCAGCTTGCCGGCAGACAATGAGCAGTTCTTC
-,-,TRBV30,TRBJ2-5,CAWSVLGGGVETQYF,TGTGCCTGGAGTGTGCTAGGGGGGGGCGTAGAGACCCAGTACTTC
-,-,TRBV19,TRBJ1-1,CATRRDMNTEAFF,TGTGCCACGCGCCGGGACATGAACACTGAAGCTTTCTTT
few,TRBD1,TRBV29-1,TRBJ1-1,CSVQTGGTEAFF,TGCAGCGTTCAAACAGGGGGCACTGAAGCTTTCTTT
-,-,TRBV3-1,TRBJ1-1,CASSQEGGLGEAFF,TGTGCCAGCAGCCAAGAGGGGGGATTGGGTGAAGCTTTCTTT
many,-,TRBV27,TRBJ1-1,CASSLSIAGPEAFF,TGTGCCAGCAGTTTATCGATTGCAGGACCTGAAGCTTTCTTT
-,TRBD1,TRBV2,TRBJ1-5,CASSPPGTGNRPQHF,TGTGCCAGCAGTCCCCCCGGGACAGGCAATCGGCCCCAGCATTTT
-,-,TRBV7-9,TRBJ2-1,CASLQGLSSYNEQFF,TGTGCCAGCTTACAAGGGCTCAGCTCCTACAATGAGCAGTTCTTC
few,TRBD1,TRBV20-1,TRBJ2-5,CSASRDSQETQYF,TGCAGTGCTAGTAGGGACAGCCAAGAGACCCAGTACTTC
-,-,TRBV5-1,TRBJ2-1,CASSSSGSSHNEQFF,TGCGCCAGCAGCTCCTCGGGGAGCTCCCACAATGAGCAGTTCTTC
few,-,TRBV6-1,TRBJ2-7,CASGDFYYEQYF,TGTGCCAGTGGGGACTTCTACTACGAGCAGTACTTC
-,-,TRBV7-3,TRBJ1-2,CASFPAGSYGYTF,TGTGCCAGCTTCCCCGCAGGGAGCTATGGCTACACCTTC
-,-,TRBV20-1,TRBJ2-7,CSARVEGLSDRYF,TGCAGTGCTAGGGTGGAGGGGTTAAGTGATCGGTACTTC
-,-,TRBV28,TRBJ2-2,CASRRGGGTTGELFF,TGTGCCAGCAGGAGGGGTGGGGGGACCACCGGGGAGCTGTTTTTT
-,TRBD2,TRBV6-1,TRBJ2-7,CASSEETSGSLCEQYF,TGTGCCAGCAGTGAAGAGACTAGCGGGAGCTTGTGCGAGCAGTACTTC